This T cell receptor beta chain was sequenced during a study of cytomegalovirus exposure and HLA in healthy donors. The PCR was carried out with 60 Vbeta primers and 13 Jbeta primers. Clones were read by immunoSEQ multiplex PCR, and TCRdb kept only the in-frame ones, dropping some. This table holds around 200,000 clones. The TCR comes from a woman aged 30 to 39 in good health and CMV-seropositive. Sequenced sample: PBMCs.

CDR3 amino acids: CASSDWGATNEKLFF. The DNA for the CDR3 is TGTGCCAGCAGTGACTGGGGAGCAACTAATGAAAAACTGTTTTTT. The chain uses TRBV25-1 and TRBJ1-4; no clear D. Trimming pared 3 bases from V and 0 bases from J, leaving 8 bases between. The germline CDR1 and CDR2 sequences are MGHDK and SYGVNS. This CDR3 has 15 amino acids.